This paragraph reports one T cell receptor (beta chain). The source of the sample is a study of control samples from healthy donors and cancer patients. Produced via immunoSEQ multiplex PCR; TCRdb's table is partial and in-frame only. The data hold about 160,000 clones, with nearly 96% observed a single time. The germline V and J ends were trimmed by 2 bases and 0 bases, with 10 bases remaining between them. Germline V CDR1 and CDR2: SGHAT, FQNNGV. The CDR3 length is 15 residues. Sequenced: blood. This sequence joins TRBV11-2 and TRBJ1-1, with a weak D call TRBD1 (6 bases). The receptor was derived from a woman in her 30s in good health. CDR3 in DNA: TGTGCCAGCAGCTTAAGACAGGTCATGAACACTGAAGCTTTCTTT. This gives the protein CASSLRQVMNTEAFF.